A single sample gave rise to the 13 T cell receptor beta chains below, sequenced in a study of OX40 agonist ivuxolimab in advanced cancers. TCRdb's table, derived via immunoSEQ multiplex PCR, lists solely in-frame clones and lacks some. Seen here are over 75,000 clones, around nine tenths observed once, and the top ten hold roughly 0.42%. This specimen was CD4+ or CD8+ T cells sorted from blood, taken in a trial of the OX40 agonist ivuxolimab. These receptors all stem from an adult with an advanced solid tumor such as melanoma, head and neck, liver or kidney cancer.

The genes are TRBV7-2 and TRBJ2-5; no definite D call. The germline gives CDR1 SGHTA, CDR2 FQGNSA. The CDR3 sequence is 16 residues long. V was shortened by 2 bases and J by 1 base, with 14 bases between the two germline ends. For the CDR3, the DNA is TGTGCCAGCAGCTTAAACGTGGGGTTGGTCCAAGAGACCCAGTACTTC. Translated: CASSLNVGLVQETQYF.

This chain links TRBV5-1 with TRBJ1-4; D remains ambiguous. CDR3 length: 15 amino acids. Germline V CDR1 and CDR2: SGHRS, YFSETQ. Trimming stripped 0 bases from V and 8 bases from J, with 14 bases between. The CDR3 nucleotides read TGCGCCAGCAGCTTGGCAGGAGCCCCTGAGGAAAAACTGTTTTTT. Amino acid sequence: CASSLAGAPEEKLFF. Combining the CDR3 with reference TRBV5-1 and TRBJ1-4 gives the whole variable domain KAGVTQTPRYLIKTRGQQVTLSCSPISGHRSVSWYQQTPGQGLQFLFEYFSETQRNKGNFPGRFSGRQFSNSRSEMNVSTLELGDSALYLCASSLAGAPEEKLFFGSGTQLSVL.

The rearrangement joins TRBV5-8 to TRBJ1-4; 8 bases align to TRBD1. V shed 4 bases, J shed 9 bases, and the junction held 8 bases outside the gene matches. Germline V gene data show CDR1 as SGHTS and CDR2 as YDEGEE. The CDR3 runs 14 residues. CDR3 residues: CASSPRTGRQKLFF. In DNA, the CDR3 is TGTGCCAGCAGCCCCCGGACAGGGCGGCAAAAACTGTTTTTT.

The chain links TRBV10-3 to TRBJ1-2; possible D gene TRBD1, 5 bases. This CDR3 has 14 amino acids. V lost 6 bases, J lost 1 base, and 12 bases lay in between. Looked up from germline, CDR1 is ENHRY and CDR2 is SYGVKD. CDR3 coding DNA: TGTGCCATCAGATCAGGGTTGGTTAACTATGGCTACACCTTC. Protein: CAIRSGLVNYGYTF.

V is TRBV19 and J is TRBJ1-6; maybe TRBD1 (6 bases). Trimming removed 3 bases from V and 6 bases from J, with 12 bases in between. The CDR3 is made up of 15 amino acids. CDR1 and CDR2 (germline): LNHDA, SQIVND (reference sequence). The DNA for the CDR3 is TGTGCCAGTAGTATGACAGGAGCTTCTAATTCACCCCTCCACTTT. Protein: CASSMTGASNSPLHF. The variable domain in full, with the rest retrieved from reference TRBV19 and TRBJ1-6, is DGGITQSPKYLFRKEGQNVTLSCEQNLNHDAMYWYRQDPGQGLRLIYYSQIVNDFQKGDIAEGYSVSREKKESFPLTVTSAQKNPTAFYLCASSMTGASNSPLHFGNGTRLTVT.

The chain joins TRBV5-1 to TRBJ2-3; 8 positions match TRBD1. The CDR3 loop spans 15 amino acids. From germline, CDR1 is SGHRS and CDR2 YFSETQ. Unmatched junction bases numbered 9, after V lost 7 bases and J lost 2 bases. The chain's CDR3 is CASLRGQGDTDTQYF. As DNA, the CDR3 is TGCGCCAGCCTCAGAGGACAGGGAGACACAGATACGCAGTATTTT.

V usage is TRBV6-6 and J usage is TRBJ1-2; 8 nucleotides line up with TRBD1. This CDR3 is built from 16 residues. Per the germline V gene, CDR1 is MNHNY and CDR2 is SVGAGI (reference sequence). J was trimmed by 0 bases and V by 2 bases; bases with no gene match: 5. The chain's CDR3 is CASSYTAGGSNYGYTF. The CDR3 DNA reads TGTGCCAGCAGTTACACCGCAGGGGGCTCTAACTATGGCTACACCTTC.

The count of this clone is one. The rearrangement uses TRBV29-1 and TRBJ2-3; no firm D call. Germline CDR1 and CDR2: SQVTM and ANQGSEA. The CDR3 runs 12 residues. Here the CDR3 DNA reads TGCAGTCTCGTGCGGAGCACAGATACGCAGTATTTT. This translates into CSLVRSTDTQYF.

The chain's CDR3 is CASSQDRSKGTNEKLFF. CDR3 DNA: TGCGCCAGCAGCCAAGATCGCTCCAAGGGCACTAATGAAAAACTGTTTTTT. The J gene is TRBJ1-4, the V gene TRBV4-1, with no clear D. Looked up from germline, CDR1 is MGHRA and CDR2 is YSYEKL. The CDR3 loop spans 17 amino acids. V lost 0 bases and J lost 2, with 13 bases in between.

The chain employs TRBV18 and TRBJ2-7; maybe TRBD1 (5 bases). Per germline, CDR1 KGHSH and CDR2 LQKENI. This CDR3 comprises 16 residues. The ends were cut back, 2 bases at V and 4 bases at J, with 18 bases in the middle. CDR3 protein: CASSPSFRETGYEQYF. In nucleotides, the CDR3 is TGTGCCAGCTCACCATCGTTTAGGGAAACAGGATACGAGCAGTACTTC.

The chain couples TRBV28 to TRBJ2-7; 8 positions agree with TRBD1. CDR1 MDHEN and CDR2 SYDVKM come from the germline V gene. The CDR3 has 13 residues. J gave up 5 bases and V 7 bases, and 7 bases lay outside the gene matches. Here the CDR3 DNA reads TGTGCCAGCATCGCCCCGGGACAGGACGAGCAGTACTTC. Its protein product is CASIAPGQDEQYF.

Note on this clone: This specimen includes other DNA sequences encoding the same CDR3. The CDR3 region is CASSPTFDRLGEQYF. The DNA of the CDR3 is TGTGCCAGCAGCCCTACATTTGACAGGTTGGGGGAGCAGTACTTC. The rearrangement uses TRBV6-6 and TRBJ2-7, with a weak D call TRBD1 (6 bases). Per the germline V gene, CDR1 is MNHNY and CDR2 is SVGAGI (reference sequence). The V end lost 6 bases, the J end lost 7 bases, and 22 bases lay between the germline ends. The CDR3 is made up of 15 amino acids.

The chain carries TRBV7-9 and TRBJ2-7; D call uncertain. This CDR3 contains 12 residues. Looked up from germline, CDR1 is SEHNR and CDR2 is FQNEAQ (reference sequence). The ends were cut back, 5 bases at V and 6 bases at J, with 11 bases in the middle. The CDR3 sequence: CASSPEVSEQYF. The CDR3 nucleotides are TGTGCCAGCAGCCCAGAGGTTTCCGAGCAGTACTTC.